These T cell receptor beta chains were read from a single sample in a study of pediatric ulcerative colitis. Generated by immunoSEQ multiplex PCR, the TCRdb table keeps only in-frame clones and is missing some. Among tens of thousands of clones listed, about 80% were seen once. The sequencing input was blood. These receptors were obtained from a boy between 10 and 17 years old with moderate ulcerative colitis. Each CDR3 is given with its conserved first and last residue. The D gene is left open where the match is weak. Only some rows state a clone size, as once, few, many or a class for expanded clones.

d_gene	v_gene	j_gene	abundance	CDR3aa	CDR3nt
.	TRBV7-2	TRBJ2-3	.	CASSSPDTQYF	TGTGCCAGCAGCTCACCAGATACGCAGTATTTT
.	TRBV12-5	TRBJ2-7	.	CASGAGAYYEQYF	TGTGCTAGTGGTGCAGGGGCGTACTACGAGCAGTACTTC
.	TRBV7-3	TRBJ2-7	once	CASSSELWGEQYF	TGTGCCAGCAGCTCGGAACTTTGGGGCGAGCAGTACTTC
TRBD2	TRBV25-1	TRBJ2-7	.	CASSQPRPGTSATYEQYF	TGTGCCAGCAGTCAACCCCGACCCGGGACTAGCGCAACCTACGAGCAGTACTTC
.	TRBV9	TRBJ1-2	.	CASSARWGGNYGYTF	TGTGCCAGCAGCGCCAGATGGGGGGGTAACTATGGCTACACCTTC
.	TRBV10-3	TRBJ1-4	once	CASRRDPTNEKLFF	TGTGCCAGTCGACGGGATCCCACAAATGAAAAACTGTTTTTT
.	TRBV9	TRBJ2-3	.	CASRSRKSTDTQYF	TGTGCCAGCAGGTCGCGTAAGAGCACAGATACGCAGTATTTT
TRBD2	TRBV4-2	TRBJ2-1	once	CASSRKLAGGPGEQFF	TGTGCCAGCAGCCGTAAGCTAGCGGGAGGGCCGGGTGAGCAGTTCTTC
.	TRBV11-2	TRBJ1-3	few	CASSLDHPHRTSGNTIYF	TGTGCCAGCAGCTTAGATCACCCTCACAGAACCTCTGGAAACACCATATATTTT
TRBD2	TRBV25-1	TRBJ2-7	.	CASSEYFSGKEQYF	TGTGCCAGCAGTGAATATTTTAGCGGGAAGGAGCAGTACTTC
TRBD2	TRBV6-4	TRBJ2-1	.	CASSGVASGGDEQFF	TGTGCCAGCAGTGGAGTGGCTAGCGGTGGTGATGAGCAGTTCTTC
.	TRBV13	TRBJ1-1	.	CASRKAVSRLDVEAFF	TGTGCCAGCAGGAAAGCGGTCAGCAGATTAGATGTTGAAGCTTTCTTT
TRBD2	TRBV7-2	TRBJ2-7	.	CASSLAQSGRYSYEQYF	TGTGCCAGCAGCTTAGCGCAGAGCGGGAGGTACTCCTACGAGCAGTACTTC
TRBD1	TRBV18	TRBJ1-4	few	CASSRGQMNEKLFF	TGTGCCAGCTCACGGGGACAGATGAATGAAAAACTGTTTTTT